This is a list of T cell receptor beta chains from one sample in a study of technical replicates of blood from four donors. Sequenced by immunoSEQ multiplex PCR; TCRdb stores in-frame clones only, minus some. The data hold 70,000 to 80,000 clones, with approximately 92% observed a single time. Sequencing was performed on T cells isolated from PBMCs. These receptors were collected from a human donor in good health. Both conserved end residues are part of each CDR3. A D gene is named only where the DNA matches it firmly. The size of a clone is reported for some rows only, either as once, few or many, or as a class for expanded clones.

TGTGCCAGCATTGGGGGCGGTGGGGGCACAGATACGCAGTATTTT,CASIGGGGGTDTQYF,TRBV11-3,-,TRBJ2-3,-
TGTGCCAGCAGCTTAGGAGGTGGGGAGCAGTACTTC,CASSLGGGEQYF,TRBV7-2,-,TRBJ2-7,-
TGCGCCAGCAGCCCGGGGGGAAGGACAGCTCTCGAGCAGTACTTC,CASSPGGRTALEQYF,TRBV5-1,-,TRBJ2-7,-
TGTGCCAGCAGCTTCTCCGGTGGTGCGGGCTATGGCTACACCTTC,CASSFSGGAGYGYTF,TRBV11-2,-,TRBJ1-2,-
TGTGCCAGCAGCCGGAACCTAGCGGGAGGGACCCAGTACTTC,CASSRNLAGGTQYF,TRBV14,-,TRBJ2-5,TRBD2
TGTGCCAGTAGCAGGCGACGACTTACAGGAGATAGTAGTGAAAAACTGTTTTTT,CASSRRRLTGDSSEKLFF,TRBV19,-,TRBJ1-4,-
TGTGCCAGCAGCTTAGGGGGCGGCTACACCTTC,CASSLGGGYTF,TRBV7-9,-,TRBJ1-2,-
TGCGCCAGCACGGGGCGGGAGTCTGGCGAGCAGTACTTC,CASTGRESGEQYF,TRBV10-1,-,TRBJ2-7,TRBD2
TGTGCCAGCAGGGGGGGTTTTACAGGGGATGGCTACACCTTC,CASRGGFTGDGYTF,TRBV2,-,TRBJ1-2,TRBD1
TGTGCCAGCAGCTTTGCAGGGGGGTTCACTGAAGCTTTCTTT,CASSFAGGFTEAFF,TRBV7-3,-,TRBJ1-1,TRBD1
TGCGCCAGCAGCCAAGAATCTAGCTACGAGCAGTACTTC,CASSQESSYEQYF,TRBV4-3,once,TRBJ2-7,-
TGTGCCAGCAGTTTAGAGAGTAACACTGAAGCTTTCTTT,CASSLESNTEAFF,TRBV27,-,TRBJ1-1,-
TGTGCCAGCAGTGTACGGGGACTAAGATACGAGCAGTACTTC,CASSVRGLRYEQYF,TRBV2,-,TRBJ2-7,TRBD2
TGTGCCAGCAGTGGGCTTGATCAGTGGACGCAGTATTTT,CASSGLDQWTQYF,TRBV2,-,TRBJ2-3,-
TGTGCCAGCAGCGTAGGAGTCAGCGGCACCGGGGAGCTGTTTTTT,CASSVGVSGTGELFF,TRBV9,few,TRBJ2-2,-
TGTGCCAGTAGTATCTCTGGCCGTAACTATGGCTACACCTTC,CASSISGRNYGYTF,TRBV19,-,TRBJ1-2,-
TGCGCCAGCAGCCAAGATCCGGGTCCCTCATCTAATACGCAGTATTTT,CASSQDPGPSSNTQYF,TRBV4-1,-,TRBJ2-3,-
TGTGCCACCAGCAGAGATCCGGGTTACGTTGAGAATGAGCAGTTCTTC,CATSRDPGYVENEQFF,TRBV15,-,TRBJ2-1,-
TGTGCCTGGAGTGCAGGGGAGCACTATGGCTACACCTTC,CAWSAGEHYGYTF,TRBV30,-,TRBJ1-2,-
TGTGCCAGCAGTTTACCATCCGGACTAGCGGGAGAAGTTCACTACGAGCAGTACTTC,CASSLPSGLAGEVHYEQYF,TRBV28,-,TRBJ2-7,TRBD2
TGTGCCAGCAGAAGCGGGTATAGCACAGATACGCAGTATTTT,CASRSGYSTDTQYF,TRBV5-6,-,TRBJ2-3,-
TGTGCCAGCAGCCGGACAGGGGGCAAGCTCTATGGCTACACCTTC,CASSRTGGKLYGYTF,TRBV7-9,-,TRBJ1-2,TRBD1
TGCGCCAGCAGCTTGGATGCCCCCCCGGGCATTCAGTACTTC,CASSLDAPPGIQYF,TRBV5-1,-,TRBJ2-4,-
TGCGCCAGCAGTGATCCCGGGAGTACAACTAATGAAAAACTGTTTTTT,CASSDPGSTTNEKLFF,TRBV10-2,once,TRBJ1-4,-
TGTGCCAGTAGTATCCAGGGCCTCCCCCAATACGAGCAGTACTTC,CASSIQGLPQYEQYF,TRBV19,-,TRBJ2-7,-
TGTGCCAGCAGTCCGCAGGGACTAATCAGTAGCGAGCAGTACTTC,CASSPQGLISSEQYF,TRBV27,-,TRBJ2-7,TRBD2
TGCGCCAGCAGTGCCGCGGGGGGGACAGATACGCAGTATTTT,CASSAAGGTDTQYF,TRBV10-1,-,TRBJ2-3,TRBD2
TGTGCCAGCACAGGCCTCACAGATACGCAGTATTTT,CASTGLTDTQYF,TRBV19,-,TRBJ2-3,-
TGTGCCAGCAGCCGGGGGGCGGGCGAGCAGTACTTC,CASSRGAGEQYF,TRBV6-5,-,TRBJ2-7,-
TGTGCCAGCAGCTTAGTAGCGGGAGAAGATACGCAGTATTTT,CASSLVAGEDTQYF,TRBV7-2,-,TRBJ2-3,TRBD2
TGTGCCAGCAGATACAGGGGCACAGATACGCAGTATTTT,CASRYRGTDTQYF,TRBV28,once,TRBJ2-3,-
TGCGCCAGCATAGGGACAGGGCTCGGCCGATACGAGCAGTACTTC,CASIGTGLGRYEQYF,TRBV10-2,-,TRBJ2-7,TRBD1
TGTGCCAGTAGCATGCAGGGGGTGAACACTGAAGCTTTCTTT,CASSMQGVNTEAFF,TRBV19,-,TRBJ1-1,TRBD1
TGTGCCAGCAGGGGGACAGGGAATCAGCCCCAGCATTTT,CASRGTGNQPQHF,TRBV2,few,TRBJ1-5,TRBD1
TGTGCCAGCAGCTTAATCTTAGGACAGGGCCCCGACGAGCAGTACTTC,CASSLILGQGPDEQYF,TRBV11-2,-,TRBJ2-7,TRBD1
TGCAGCGTCGCAGGGGCTGTGAACACCGGGGAGCTGTTTTTT,CSVAGAVNTGELFF,TRBV29-1,once,TRBJ2-2,-
TGTGCCAGCAGTATGACAGGGGCGAGCAATCAGCCCCAGCATTTT,CASSMTGASNQPQHF,TRBV6-1,-,TRBJ1-5,TRBD1
TGCAGCGTTATAACAGGGGAAGACGAAAAACTGTTTTTT,CSVITGEDEKLFF,TRBV29-1,-,TRBJ1-4,TRBD1
TGTGCCAGCAGTGTCGGGGTACACACTGAAGCTTTCTTT,CASSVGVHTEAFF,TRBV6-1,-,TRBJ1-1,-
TGTGCCAGCAGCACCGGGACTAGCGAGTTCTTC,CASSTGTSEFF,TRBV7-9,-,TRBJ2-1,TRBD2
TGTGCCAGCAGCACGAGTAGCGGCTACTCCTACGAGCAGTACTTC,CASSTSSGYSYEQYF,TRBV9,-,TRBJ2-7,-
TGTGCCTGGACTCGAAACAGGGGGCAGGGCGGCTACACCTTC,CAWTRNRGQGGYTF,TRBV30,-,TRBJ1-2,TRBD1
TGTGCCAGCAGTTGGACAGGGTACCAAGAGACCCAGTACTTC,CASSWTGYQETQYF,TRBV6-5,-,TRBJ2-5,TRBD1
TGTGCCAGCAGTACATTACTAGCGGGAGGGCCCTCCTACGAGCAGTACTTC,CASSTLLAGGPSYEQYF,TRBV27,-,TRBJ2-7,TRBD2
TGTGCCAGCAGCCCGACACCCGCTAACTATGGCTACACCTTC,CASSPTPANYGYTF,TRBV6-6,-,TRBJ1-2,-
TGTGCCCGAGGGCAGGGCGGGATCTCCTACAATGAGCAGTTCTTC,CARGQGGISYNEQFF,TRBV2,-,TRBJ2-1,-
TGTGCCAGCAGCTCAGGCAGGGCCGGGAATGAGCAGTTCTTC,CASSSGRAGNEQFF,TRBV11-2,-,TRBJ2-1,-
TGTGCCAGCAGTGACCAGGGACAGGGATTAAGGGCTTTCTTT,CASSDQGQGLRAFF,TRBV6-5,-,TRBJ1-1,TRBD1
TGTGCCACCAGCAACTACAACGACGCCTACCAGACCCAGTACTTC,CATSNYNDAYQTQYF,TRBV15,-,TRBJ2-5,-
TGTGCCAGCAGTGACCAGGGCGCTCGTTGGGAGACCCAGTACTTC,CASSDQGARWETQYF,TRBV6-1,-,TRBJ2-5,-
TGTGCCATCAGTGAGCCCGACCTACTAGCGGGAGGGCCGTGGGGGGAGGAGACCCAGTACTTC,CAISEPDLLAGGPWGEETQYF,TRBV10-3,-,TRBJ2-5,TRBD2
TGCGCCAGCAGCTTGGGGACAGGGACCTTCATGAACACTGAAGCTTTCTTT,CASSLGTGTFMNTEAFF,TRBV5-1,-,TRBJ1-1,TRBD1
TGTGCCAGCAGCTCGCCGGGAGAGGGTGGAAATGAAAAACTGTTTTTT,CASSSPGEGGNEKLFF,TRBV7-6,-,TRBJ1-4,-
TGTGCCAGCAGCATGGGACACTGGAACACTGAAGCTTTCTTT,CASSMGHWNTEAFF,TRBV9,-,TRBJ1-1,-
TGCAGCGTTCTCCACGGACTAAATCAGCCCCAGCATTTT,CSVLHGLNQPQHF,TRBV29-1,-,TRBJ1-5,-